The rows below give T cell receptor beta chains drawn from one sample of a study of beta chain features in type 1 diabetes. TCRdb's copy holds only in-frame clones and misses some; the assay was immunoSEQ multiplex PCR. Here the sample spans hundreds of thousands of clones, around 12% being singletons. The sequencing input was naive CD4+ T cells from blood. The source is a man in his late teens or twenties in good health. The CDR3 runs from the conserved cysteine through the conserved F or W. A D gene is named only where the DNA matches it firmly. Clone size is given for some rows only: seen once, a few or many times, or a class if the clone is expanded.

TRBV7-2	few	NA	TRBJ2-1	TGTGCCAGCAGCTTAACAGGGTTCTACAATGAGCAGTTCTTC	CASSLTGFYNEQFF
TRBV28	NA	NA	TRBJ1-2	TGTGCCAGCAGATTCCCCCCCCCGAACTATGGCTACACCTTC	CASRFPPPNYGYTF
TRBV30	NA	NA	TRBJ2-2	TGTGCCTGGAGCCCCCGGGGAGCGGGGGAGCTGTTTTTT	CAWSPRGAGELFF
TRBV6-5	few	NA	TRBJ2-7	TGTGCCAGCACCGTTAGAAGCGGATCCTACGAGCAGTACTTC	CASTVRSGSYEQYF
TRBV6-6	NA	NA	TRBJ1-4	TGTGCCACCTCCTTGGGGGCTGCTAATGAAAAACTGTTTTTT	CATSLGAANEKLFF
TRBV5-4	NA	NA	TRBJ2-3	TGTGCCAGCAGGGTACTTTCTAGCACAGATACGCAGTATTTT	CASRVLSSTDTQYF
TRBV7-2	few	TRBD1	TRBJ2-7	TGTGCCAGCAGCCCCGTCGGGACAGGTGCTCGCGAGCAGTACTTC	CASSPVGTGAREQYF
TRBV7-2	NA	TRBD1	TRBJ1-6	TGTGCCAGCAGCACAGACAGGGGGTCACCCCTCCACTTT	CASSTDRGSPLHF
TRBV7-9	NA	TRBD2	TRBJ2-1	TGTGCCAGCAGAATACTAACAGCGGGAGTAGGCAATGAGCAGTTCTTC	CASRILTAGVGNEQFF
TRBV18	NA	TRBD1	TRBJ2-7	TGTGCCAGCTCACCGGGACAGGGTGACGACGAGCAGTACTTC	CASSPGQGDDEQYF
TRBV28	NA	TRBD2	TRBJ2-3	TGTGCCAGCAGTTCGACAGGGACTAGCGATCCGCAGTATTTT	CASSSTGTSDPQYF
TRBV30	few	TRBD2	TRBJ2-3	TGTGCCTGGAGTGTATCTAGCGGGGTCACAGATACGCAGTATTTT	CAWSVSSGVTDTQYF
TRBV18	NA	TRBD1	TRBJ1-2	TGTGCCAGCTCTCTCGGACAGGGTGGTGGCTACACCTTC	CASSLGQGGGYTF
TRBV7-9	NA	NA	TRBJ1-2	TGTGCCAGCAGCTCCCAGGCCCATGGCTACACCTTC	CASSSQAHGYTF
TRBV30	few	NA	TRBJ1-2	TGTGCCTGGAGTGTGGGGCAGTCCTATGGCTACACCTTC	CAWSVGQSYGYTF
TRBV7-9	NA	TRBD1	TRBJ2-7	TGTGCCAGCAGCTTAGGTCGTGGGACAGGGATCGACGAGCAGTACTTC	CASSLGRGTGIDEQYF
TRBV15	NA	NA	TRBJ2-2	TGTGCCACCAGCGCCAAATACTCCCGGGACACCGGGGAGCTGTTTTTT	CATSAKYSRDTGELFF
TRBV13	few	NA	TRBJ1-6	TGTGCCAGCAGCTTCTCCGGGAATTCACCCCTCCACTTT	CASSFSGNSPLHF
TRBV5-5	few	TRBD1	TRBJ2-2	TGTGCCAGCAGCACCGGGACAGCGAGGGCCGGGGAGCTGTTTTTT	CASSTGTARAGELFF
TRBV5-1	NA	NA	TRBJ2-7	TGCGCCAGCAGCTTGGCCCTCCAGGGATTAGGCGAGCAGTACTTC	CASSLALQGLGEQYF
TRBV30	NA	NA	TRBJ2-5	TGTGCCTGGAGTGCCCTCCGGCGGGAGACCCAGTACTTC	CAWSALRRETQYF
TRBV6-6	few	NA	TRBJ2-7	TGTGCCAGCAGTTACTCGGGCAGCTCCTACGAGCAGTACTTC	CASSYSGSSYEQYF
TRBV7-2	NA	TRBD2	TRBJ2-5	TGTGCCAGCAGCTTATCGGCTAGCGGGGGACAAGAGACCCAGTACTTC	CASSLSASGGQETQYF
TRBV2	NA	NA	TRBJ2-7	TGTGCCAGCATCCGACTTCGAGGAGAATTATACGAGCAGTACTTC	CASIRLRGELYEQYF
TRBV4-1	few	TRBD2	TRBJ2-4	TGCGCCAGCAGCCAAGGGAGGTCTAGCGGGGGGACCAAAAACATTCAGTACTTC	CASSQGRSSGGTKNIQYF
TRBV9	NA	TRBD1	TRBJ1-1	TGTGCCAGCAGCATCCAGGGGGGTCCGAACACTGAAGCTTTCTTT	CASSIQGGPNTEAFF
TRBV18	few	TRBD2	TRBJ2-2	TGTGCCAGCTCACCGCCGGGACTAGCGACCACCGGGGAGCTGTTTTTT	CASSPPGLATTGELFF
TRBV7-2	few	TRBD1	TRBJ2-7	TGTGCCAGCAGCTCCCAGACAGGGAGCTACGAGCAGTACTTC	CASSSQTGSYEQYF
TRBV2	NA	NA	TRBJ2-7	TGTGCCAGCGGAGGAGGGGGAAGTCGGGGGGCCACCTCCTACGAGCAGTACTTC	CASGGGGSRGATSYEQYF
TRBV6-4	NA	TRBD1	TRBJ1-1	TGTGCCAGCAGTGACGGTACAGGGGGTAACACTGAAGCTTTCTTT	CASSDGTGGNTEAFF
TRBV29-1	NA	NA	TRBJ1-1	TGCAGCGCTCCAAAGGAGAGTTGGAACACTGAAGCTTTCTTT	CSAPKESWNTEAFF
TRBV5-4	few	NA	TRBJ2-5	TGTGCCAGCAGCTGGACCGGGACAAGTGGGGAGACCCAGTACTTC	CASSWTGTSGETQYF
TRBV6-1	few	NA	TRBJ1-5	TGTGCCAGCAGCCCAGGATATCAGCCCCAGCATTTT	CASSPGYQPQHF
TRBV28	NA	TRBD1	TRBJ2-2	TGTGCCAGCAGTCCGACCAGGTGGGACAGGGAGATCACCGGGGAGCTGTTTTTT	CASSPTRWDREITGELFF
TRBV28	NA	NA	TRBJ2-5	TGTGCCAGCAGTTTACGGCAGGGTGTTTCCCAACGTGGTACCCAGTACTTC	CASSLRQGVSQRGTQYF
TRBV7-9	NA	NA	TRBJ2-7	TGTGCCAGCAGCCCCTCGGCCTACGAGCAGTACTTC	CASSPSAYEQYF
TRBV6-5	NA	NA	TRBJ2-5	TGTGCCAGCAGTTACTCGGTGGCTAGCCGGGAGACCCAGTACTTC	CASSYSVASRETQYF
TRBV6-5	NA	TRBD1	TRBJ2-3	TGTGCCAGCAGGGACAGGAGCACAGATACGCAGTATTTT	CASRDRSTDTQYF
TRBV29-1	few	NA	TRBJ1-2	TGCAGCGTTGACCTGAAGACAGAGACTTCTAACTATGGCTACACCTTC	CSVDLKTETSNYGYTF
TRBV7-2	few	TRBD1	TRBJ1-2	TGTGCCAGCAGTTCCTCCAGGGGGCTGGGCTACACCTTC	CASSSSRGLGYTF
TRBV2	few	NA	TRBJ2-3	TGTGCCAGCAGCGGGTTTGGCGTTACAGATACGCAGTATTTT	CASSGFGVTDTQYF
TRBV18	few	NA	TRBJ1-1	TGTGCCAGCTCACCACAGGGGGACACTGAAGCTTTCTTT	CASSPQGDTEAFF
TRBV25-1	few	NA	TRBJ2-1	TGTGCCAGCAGTGTCCTCCCCGGGACACCTTTCGATGAGCAGTTCTTC	CASSVLPGTPFDEQFF
TRBV30	NA	NA	TRBJ1-1	TGTGCCTGGACAGGGAACGCTGAAGCTTTCTTT	CAWTGNAEAFF
TRBV7-2	few	TRBD2	TRBJ2-5	TGTGCCAGCAGCCCCGGGACTAGCGGCCAAGAGACCCAGTACTTC	CASSPGTSGQETQYF
TRBV28	NA	TRBD1	TRBJ2-6	TGTGCCAGCAGTGTAGGGACAGGGAGCTTTATCGGCCTGACTTTC	CASSVGTGSFIGLTF
TRBV29-1	NA	TRBD1	TRBJ2-7	TGCAGCGTTGGACAGGGGGCCTCCGAGCAGTACTTC	CSVGQGASEQYF
TRBV7-2	few	TRBD1	TRBJ1-4	TGTGCCAGCACGGGCCTGGGACAGACTAATGAAAAACTGTTTTTT	CASTGLGQTNEKLFF
TRBV7-7	few	TRBD2	TRBJ2-2	TGTGCCAGCAGCCAACAGCGGGGGAACGGGGAGCTGTTTTTT	CASSQQRGNGELFF
TRBV28	NA	TRBD1	TRBJ2-7	TGTGCCAGTCGAGGACAGGCGCCCTACGAGCAGTACTTC	CASRGQAPYEQYF
TRBV29-1	NA	NA	TRBJ2-2	TGCAGCGTTACCAGGGATTTGGACACCGGGGAGCTGTTTTTT	CSVTRDLDTGELFF
TRBV2	NA	TRBD1	TRBJ2-7	TGTGCCAGCATCGGACAGGGAAAATACGAGCAGTACTTC	CASIGQGKYEQYF